Sequencing of this TCR beta chain was carried out in a study of control samples from healthy donors and cancer patients (dated by TCRdb to the early 2020s). The library was obtained by the immunoSEQ multiplex PCR assay. TCRdb took this table from immuneACCESS and kept in-frame rearrangements with V and J called. Such tables lack part of the clones; where checked against another copy, unresolved V genes explain under half of the gap, and the rest is unexplained. In all, the sample holds about 99,000 clones, and around 89% of those were seen once. The top ten clones comprise 15% to 20% of the sample. With regard to this clone: The antigen it recognizes is unknown. No base-level quality is on record; no much larger clone is a single base apart.

The receptor's source is a man in his fifties or sixties with lung cancer. Material for sequencing was PBMCs.

The DNA reads TGTGCCAGCAGCGGAGGGACTAGCGGGGGGGCAATCAATGAGCAGTTCTTC. The translation is CASSGGTSGGAINEQFF. The receptor chain draws on TRBV9 and TRBJ2-1, with 16 central nucleotides matching TRBD2. Trimming takes 3 bases off V and 6 bases off J; junction bases not matched to a gene: 6. The CDR3 contains 17 residues, cysteine and phenylalanine counted. The retained sequence is limited to the CDR3, 51 bases, with the frame set at the first base. The germline V gene encodes CDR1 SGDLS and CDR2 YYNGEE.